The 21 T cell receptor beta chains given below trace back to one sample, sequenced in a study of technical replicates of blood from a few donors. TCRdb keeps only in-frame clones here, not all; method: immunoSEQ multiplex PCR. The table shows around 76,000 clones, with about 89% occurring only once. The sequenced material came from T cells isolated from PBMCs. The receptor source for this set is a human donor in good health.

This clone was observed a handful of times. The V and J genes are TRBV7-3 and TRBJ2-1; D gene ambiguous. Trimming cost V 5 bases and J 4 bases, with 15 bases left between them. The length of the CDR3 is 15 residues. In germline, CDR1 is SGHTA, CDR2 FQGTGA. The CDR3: CASSTPETPYNEQFF. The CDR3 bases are TGTGCCAGCAGCACTCCTGAGACTCCTTACAATGAGCAGTTCTTC.

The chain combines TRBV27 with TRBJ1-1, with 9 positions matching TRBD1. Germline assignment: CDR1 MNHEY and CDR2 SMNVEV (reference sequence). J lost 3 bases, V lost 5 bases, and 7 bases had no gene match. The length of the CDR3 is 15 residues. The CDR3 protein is CASSPLTGGDTEAFF. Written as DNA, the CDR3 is TGTGCCAGCAGTCCGCTGACAGGGGGGGACACTGAAGCTTTCTTT.

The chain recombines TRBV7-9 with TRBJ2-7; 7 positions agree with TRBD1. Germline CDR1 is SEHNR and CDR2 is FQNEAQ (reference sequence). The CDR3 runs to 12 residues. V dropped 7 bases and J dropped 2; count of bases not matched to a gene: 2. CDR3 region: CASNDRAYEQYF. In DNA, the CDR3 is TGTGCCAGCAATGACAGGGCCTACGAGCAGTACTTC.

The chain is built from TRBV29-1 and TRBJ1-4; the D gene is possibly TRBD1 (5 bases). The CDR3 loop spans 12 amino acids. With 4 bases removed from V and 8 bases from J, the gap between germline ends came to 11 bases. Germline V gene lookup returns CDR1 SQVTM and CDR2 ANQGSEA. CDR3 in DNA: TGCAGCGTTGGCGGACAACAAGAAAAACTGTTTTTT. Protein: CSVGGQQEKLFF.

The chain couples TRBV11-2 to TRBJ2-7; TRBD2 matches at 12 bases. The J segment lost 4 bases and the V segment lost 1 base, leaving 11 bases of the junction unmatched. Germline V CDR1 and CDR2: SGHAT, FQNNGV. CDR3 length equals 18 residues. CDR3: CASSLGPSPSGRGYEQYF. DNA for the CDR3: TGTGCCAGCAGCTTAGGGCCATCCCCTAGCGGGAGGGGGTACGAGCAGTACTTC.

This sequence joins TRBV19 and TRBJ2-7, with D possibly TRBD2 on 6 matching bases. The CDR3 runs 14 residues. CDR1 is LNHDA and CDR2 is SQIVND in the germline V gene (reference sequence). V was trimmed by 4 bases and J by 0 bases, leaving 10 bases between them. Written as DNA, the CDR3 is TGTGCCAGTAGTAGTGGGGGAGGCTCCTACGAGCAGTACTTC. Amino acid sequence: CASSSGGGSYEQYF. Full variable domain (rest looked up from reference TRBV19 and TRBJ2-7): DGGITQSPKYLFRKEGQNVTLSCEQNLNHDAMYWYRQDPGQGLRLIYYSQIVNDFQKGDIAEGYSVSREKKESFPLTVTSAQKNPTAFYLCASSSGGGSYEQYFGPGTRLTVT.

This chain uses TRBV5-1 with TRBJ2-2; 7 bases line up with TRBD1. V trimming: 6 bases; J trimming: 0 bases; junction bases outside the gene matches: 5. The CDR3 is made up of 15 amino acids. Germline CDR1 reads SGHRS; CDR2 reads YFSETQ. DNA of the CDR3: TGCGCCAGCACATCAGACAGGGCGAACACCGGGGAGCTGTTTTTT. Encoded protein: CASTSDRANTGELFF.

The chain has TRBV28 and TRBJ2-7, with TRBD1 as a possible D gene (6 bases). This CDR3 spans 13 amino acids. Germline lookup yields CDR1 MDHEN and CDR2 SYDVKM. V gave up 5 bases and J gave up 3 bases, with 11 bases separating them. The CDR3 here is CASSRTVHYEQYF. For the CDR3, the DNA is TGTGCCAGCAGTAGGACAGTACACTACGAGCAGTACTTC.

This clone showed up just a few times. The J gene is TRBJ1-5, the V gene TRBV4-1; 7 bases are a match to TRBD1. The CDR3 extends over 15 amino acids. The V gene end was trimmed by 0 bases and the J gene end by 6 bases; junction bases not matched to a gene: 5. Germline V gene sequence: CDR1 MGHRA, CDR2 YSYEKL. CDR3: CASSQDNRGTQPQHF. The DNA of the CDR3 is TGCGCCAGCAGCCAAGACAACAGGGGTACTCAGCCCCAGCATTTT.

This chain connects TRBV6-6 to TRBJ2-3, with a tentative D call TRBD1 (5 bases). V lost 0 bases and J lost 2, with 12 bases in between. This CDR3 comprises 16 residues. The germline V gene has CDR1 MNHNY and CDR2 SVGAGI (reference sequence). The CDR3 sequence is CASSYSFQGFTDTQYF. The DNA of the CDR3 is TGTGCCAGCAGTTACTCGTTTCAGGGCTTCACAGATACGCAGTATTTT.

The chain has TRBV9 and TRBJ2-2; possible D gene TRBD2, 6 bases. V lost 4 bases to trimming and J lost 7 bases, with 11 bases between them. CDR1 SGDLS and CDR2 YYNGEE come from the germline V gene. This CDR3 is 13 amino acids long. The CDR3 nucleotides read TGTGCCAGCAGCACTAGCTACCACGGGGAGCTGTTTTTT. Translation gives CASSTSYHGELFF.

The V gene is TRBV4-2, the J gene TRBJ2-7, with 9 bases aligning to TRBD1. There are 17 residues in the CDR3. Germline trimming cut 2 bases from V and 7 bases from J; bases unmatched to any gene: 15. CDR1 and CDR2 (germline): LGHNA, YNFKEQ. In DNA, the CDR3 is TGTGCCAGCAGCCAATTATCAGGACAGGGGATACCTACGGAGCAGTACTTC. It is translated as CASSQLSGQGIPTEQYF.

Here the CDR3 DNA reads TGCGCCAGCAGCCAACGGACAGGAAGAACCTCCTATAATTCACCCCTCCACTTT. Translated, it gives CASSQRTGRTSYNSPLHF. This sequence joins TRBV4-1 and TRBJ1-6; 7 bases map to TRBD1. The CDR3 has 18 residues. Germline CDR1 MGHRA, CDR2 YSYEKL. The ends lost 2 bases at V and 0 bases at J; junction bases unmatched: 7.

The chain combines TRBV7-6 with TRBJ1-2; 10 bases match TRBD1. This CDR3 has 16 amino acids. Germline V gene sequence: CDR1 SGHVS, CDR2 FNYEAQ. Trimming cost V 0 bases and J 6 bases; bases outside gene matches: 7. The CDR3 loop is CASSLARDRGFDGYTF. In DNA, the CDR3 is TGTGCCAGCAGCTTAGCCCGGGACAGGGGTTTCGATGGCTACACCTTC. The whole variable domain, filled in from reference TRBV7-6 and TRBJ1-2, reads GAGVSQSPRYKVTKRGQDVALRCDPISGHVSLYWYRQALGQGPEFLTYFNYEAQQDKSGLPNDRFSAERPEGSISTLTIQRTEQRDSAMYRCASSLARDRGFDGYTFGSGTRLTVV.

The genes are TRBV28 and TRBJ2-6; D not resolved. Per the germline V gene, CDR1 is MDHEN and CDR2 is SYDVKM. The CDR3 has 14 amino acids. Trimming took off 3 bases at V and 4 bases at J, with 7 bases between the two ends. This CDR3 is CASSFVSGANVLTF. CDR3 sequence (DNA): TGTGCCAGCAGTTTCGTGTCGGGGGCCAACGTCCTGACTTTC. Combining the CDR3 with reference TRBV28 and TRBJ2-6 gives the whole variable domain DVKVTQSSRYLVKRTGEKVFLECVQDMDHENMFWYRQDPGLGLRLIYFSYDVKMKEKGDIPEGYSVSREKKERFSLILESASTNQTSMYLCASSFVSGANVLTFGAGSRLTVL.

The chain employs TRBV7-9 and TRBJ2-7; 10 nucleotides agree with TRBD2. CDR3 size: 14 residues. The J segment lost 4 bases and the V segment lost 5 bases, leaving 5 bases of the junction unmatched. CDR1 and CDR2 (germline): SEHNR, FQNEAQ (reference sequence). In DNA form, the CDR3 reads TGTGCCAGCAGCACAGGACTAGCGGCGTACGAGCAGTACTTC. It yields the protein CASSTGLAAYEQYF. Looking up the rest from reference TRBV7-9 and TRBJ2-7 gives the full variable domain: DTGVSQNPRHKITKRGQNVTFRCDPISEHNRLYWYRQTLGQGPEFLTYFQNEAQLEKSRLLSDRFSAERPKGSFSTLEIQRTEQGDSAMYLCASSTGLAAYEQYFGPGTRLTVT.

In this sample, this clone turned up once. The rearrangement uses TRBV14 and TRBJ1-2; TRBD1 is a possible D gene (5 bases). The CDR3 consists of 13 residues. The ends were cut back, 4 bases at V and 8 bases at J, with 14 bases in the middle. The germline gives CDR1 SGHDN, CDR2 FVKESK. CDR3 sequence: CASSRWGEGGYTF. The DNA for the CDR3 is TGTGCCAGCAGCCGGTGGGGGGAAGGAGGCTACACCTTC.

Here the CDR3 reads CASSSRRQETQYF. The CDR3 nucleotides read TGTGCCAGCAGCTCCCGGAGGCAAGAGACCCAGTACTTC. The genes are TRBV7-9 and TRBJ2-5, with D maybe TRBD2 (5 bases). CDR1 is SEHNR and CDR2 is FQNEAQ in the germline V gene (reference sequence). This CDR3 spans 13 amino acids. Trimming left V 4 bases short and J 2 bases short, with 8 bases between.

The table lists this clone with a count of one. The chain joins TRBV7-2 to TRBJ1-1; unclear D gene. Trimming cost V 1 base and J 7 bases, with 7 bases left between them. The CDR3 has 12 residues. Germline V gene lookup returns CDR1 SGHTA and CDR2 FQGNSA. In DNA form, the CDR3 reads TGTGCCAGCAGCTTAGGGAGGGTTGAAGCTTTCTTT. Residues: CASSLGRVEAFF.

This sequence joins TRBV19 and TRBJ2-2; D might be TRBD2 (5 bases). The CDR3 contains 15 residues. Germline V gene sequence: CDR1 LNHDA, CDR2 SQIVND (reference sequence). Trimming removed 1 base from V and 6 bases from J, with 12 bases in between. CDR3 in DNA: TGTGCCAGTAGTATAGTCTCGGCCGGGGCCGGGGAGCTGTTTTTT. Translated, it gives CASSIVSAGAGELFF.

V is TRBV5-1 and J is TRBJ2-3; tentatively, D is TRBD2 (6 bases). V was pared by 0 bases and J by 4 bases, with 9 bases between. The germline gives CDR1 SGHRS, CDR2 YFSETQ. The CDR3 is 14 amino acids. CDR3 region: CASSLVTGADTQYF. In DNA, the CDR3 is TGCGCCAGCAGCTTGGTCACGGGGGCAGATACGCAGTATTTT.